The rows below give T cell receptor beta chains drawn from one sample of a study of blood T cell repertoires in COVID-19. Measured with immunoSEQ multiplex PCR; TCRdb has only the in-frame clones, and not every one. The sample has over 350,000 clones; roughly 89% are singletons. The sequenced sample was peripheral blood. The source is a woman aged 25-40 years with acute or convalescent COVID-19. Each CDR3 is given with its conserved first and last residue. D genes are given only for firm matches. The size field is filled for only some rows; it gives once, few, many or a size class.

V gene: TRBV6-6
D gene: TRBD1
J gene: TRBJ1-1
clone size: .
CDR3 DNA: TGTGCCAGCAGCGGACAGGGGGCGGCGACTGAAGCTTTCTTT
CDR3 protein: CASSGQGAATEAFF

V gene: TRBV9
D gene: TRBD1
J gene: TRBJ2-2
clone size: .
CDR3 DNA: TGTGCCAGCAGCGCCGGACAGGGGAACACCGGGGAGCTGTTTTTT
CDR3 protein: CASSAGQGNTGELFF

V gene: TRBV9
D gene: TRBD1
J gene: TRBJ2-1
clone size: once
CDR3 DNA: TGTGCCAGCAGCGTAGGACCCGGGACAGGGTCAAATGAGCAGTTCTTC
CDR3 protein: CASSVGPGTGSNEQFF

V gene: TRBV5-4
D gene: .
J gene: TRBJ2-7
clone size: .
CDR3 DNA: TGTGCCAGCTCTCCCCCAGGGAGGTACGAGCAGTACTTC
CDR3 protein: CASSPPGRYEQYF

V gene: TRBV7-9
D gene: TRBD1
J gene: TRBJ1-2
clone size: once
CDR3 DNA: TGTGCCAGCAGAGACAGGGACAGTAGGCAAGGCTACACCTTC
CDR3 protein: CASRDRDSRQGYTF

V gene: TRBV28
D gene: TRBD1
J gene: TRBJ2-7
clone size: .
CDR3 DNA: TGTGCCAGCAACAGGGGTTCCTACGAGCAGTACTTC
CDR3 protein: CASNRGSYEQYF

V gene: TRBV5-5
D gene: TRBD1
J gene: TRBJ2-5
clone size: .
CDR3 DNA: TGTGCCAGCAGCTTCAACAGGGGGCCTAAAGAGACCCAGTACTTC
CDR3 protein: CASSFNRGPKETQYF

V gene: TRBV5-1
D gene: TRBD2
J gene: TRBJ2-5
clone size: .
CDR3 DNA: TGCGCCAGCAGCCAAAGGAGCGGGGGGGCGGTCGAGACCCAGTACTTC
CDR3 protein: CASSQRSGGAVETQYF

V gene: TRBV19
D gene: .
J gene: TRBJ2-2
clone size: .
CDR3 DNA: TGTGCCAGCATCTCCGGGGACACCGGGGAGCTGTTTTTT
CDR3 protein: CASISGDTGELFF

V gene: TRBV2
D gene: .
J gene: TRBJ2-3
clone size: .
CDR3 DNA: TGTGCCAGCAGCCTCGGGGGGCGGGGCACAGATACGCAGTATTTT
CDR3 protein: CASSLGGRGTDTQYF

V gene: TRBV7-8
D gene: .
J gene: TRBJ1-6
clone size: .
CDR3 DNA: TGTGCCAGCAGCTTAGTTCCAGATTATAATTCACCCCTCCACTTT
CDR3 protein: CASSLVPDYNSPLHF